The subject of this entry is one TCR beta chain. This entry belongs to a study of blood T cell repertoires in COVID-19. About the research overall: Donors in the United States, Italy and Spain gave samples during acute or convalescent COVID-19. The cDNA or gDNA used as material had been derived from T cells, B-cell-depleted T cells, or PBMCs.

The CDR3 is 12 residues long. Per the germline V gene, CDR1 is KGHSH and CDR2 is LQKENI. The V gene end was trimmed by 8 bases and the J gene end by 1 base; junction bases not matched to a gene: 0. Authors' processing steps: Estimated nucleated cell counts came from reference gene primer amplification. Using immunoSEQ multiplex PCR, the repertoire was profiled, and TCRdb retains in-frame clones only, with some absent. That table gives V, J and clone size, and the DNA gave D and trimming. The sample lists 300,000 to 450,000 clones, 87% occurring once. Material: peripheral blood. The sequence came from a woman between 55 and 75 years old with COVID-19, enrolled during active disease. The rearrangement uses TRBV18 and TRBJ2-3; 7 positions agree with TRBD1. This CDR3 reads CASGQGTDTQYF. The DNA of the CDR3 is TGTGCCAGCGGACAGGGCACAGATACGCAGTATTTT.